This TCR beta chain comes out of a study of shared T cell receptors in the human thymus. Germline lookup yields CDR1 SGHNT and CDR2 YENEEA. V shed 4 bases and J shed 0 bases, with 15 bases lying between them. The CDR3 is made up of 16 amino acids. Repertoires were generated with immunoSEQ multiplex PCR, while TCRdb's copy carries only in-frame clones and drops some. This sample yields under 850,000 clones, of which roughly 90% are seen a single time; approximately 0.011% belongs to the top ten. A further study also used this sample, focusing on human thymus T cells.

The sample taken for sequencing was thymocytes. The TCR comes from a boy less than two years old with a congenital heart defect. The chain has TRBV11-3 and TRBJ1-2; D gene unclear. The CDR3 spells CASSCANNSSNYGYTF. CDR3 sequence (DNA): TGTGCCAGCAGCTGCGCCAACAACAGCTCTAACTATGGCTACACCTTC.